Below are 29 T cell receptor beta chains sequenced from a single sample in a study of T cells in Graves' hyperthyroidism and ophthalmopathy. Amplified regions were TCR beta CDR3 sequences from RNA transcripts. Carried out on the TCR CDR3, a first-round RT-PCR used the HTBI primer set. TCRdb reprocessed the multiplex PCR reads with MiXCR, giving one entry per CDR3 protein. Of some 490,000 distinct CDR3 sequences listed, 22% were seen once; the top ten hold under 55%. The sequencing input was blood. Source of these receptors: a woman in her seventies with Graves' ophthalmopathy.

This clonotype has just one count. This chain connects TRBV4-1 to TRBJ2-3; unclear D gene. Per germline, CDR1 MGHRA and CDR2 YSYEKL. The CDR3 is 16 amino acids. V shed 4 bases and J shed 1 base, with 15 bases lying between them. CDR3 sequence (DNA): TGCGCCAGCAGCCCCGAAGATTTAAGGGGCACAGATACGCAGTATTTT. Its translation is CASSPEDLRGTDTQYF.

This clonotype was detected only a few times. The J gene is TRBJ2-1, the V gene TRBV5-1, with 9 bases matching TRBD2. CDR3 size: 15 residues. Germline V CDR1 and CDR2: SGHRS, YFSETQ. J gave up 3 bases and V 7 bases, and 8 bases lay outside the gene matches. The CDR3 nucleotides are TGCGCCAGCCGGGGGGCGGGAGGGCTCTACAATGAGCAGTTCTTC. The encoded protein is CASRGAGGLYNEQFF.

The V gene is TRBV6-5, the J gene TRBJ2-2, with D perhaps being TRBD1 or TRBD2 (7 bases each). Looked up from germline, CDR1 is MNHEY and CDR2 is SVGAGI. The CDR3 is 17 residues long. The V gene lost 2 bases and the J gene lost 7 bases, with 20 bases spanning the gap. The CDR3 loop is CASSYIRLAPGGGELFF. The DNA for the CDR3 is TGTGCCAGCAGTTACATCCGACTAGCTCCAGGGGGCGGGGAGCTGTTTTTT.

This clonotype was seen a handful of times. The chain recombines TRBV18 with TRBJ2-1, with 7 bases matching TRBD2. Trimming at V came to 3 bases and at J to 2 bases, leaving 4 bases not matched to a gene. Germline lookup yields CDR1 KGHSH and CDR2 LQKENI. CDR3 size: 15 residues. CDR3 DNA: TGTGCCAGCTCACCTCCCGGGACTACCTACAATGAGCAGTTCTTC. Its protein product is CASSPPGTTYNEQFF.

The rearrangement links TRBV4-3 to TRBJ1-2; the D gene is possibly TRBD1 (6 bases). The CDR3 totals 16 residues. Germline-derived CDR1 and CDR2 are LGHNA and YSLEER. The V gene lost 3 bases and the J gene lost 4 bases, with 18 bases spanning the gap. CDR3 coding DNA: TGCGCCAGCAGCCAGGGAGACTACAGGGAGGGCTATGGCTACACCTTC. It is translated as CASSQGDYREGYGYTF.

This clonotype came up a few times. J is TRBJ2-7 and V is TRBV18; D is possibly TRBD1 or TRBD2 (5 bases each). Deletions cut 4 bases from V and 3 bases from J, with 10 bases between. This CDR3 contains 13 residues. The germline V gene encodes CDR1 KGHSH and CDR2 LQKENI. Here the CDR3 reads CASSRDLRYEQYF. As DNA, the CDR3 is TGTGCCAGCTCACGGGACCTTCGCTACGAGCAGTACTTC.

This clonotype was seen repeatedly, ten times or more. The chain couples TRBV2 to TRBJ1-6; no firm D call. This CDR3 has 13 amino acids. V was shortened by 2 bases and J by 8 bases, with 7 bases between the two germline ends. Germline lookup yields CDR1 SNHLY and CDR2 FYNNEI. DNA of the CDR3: TGTGCCAGCAGTGAAAGGTTTGATTCACCCCTCCACTTT. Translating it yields CASSERFDSPLHF.

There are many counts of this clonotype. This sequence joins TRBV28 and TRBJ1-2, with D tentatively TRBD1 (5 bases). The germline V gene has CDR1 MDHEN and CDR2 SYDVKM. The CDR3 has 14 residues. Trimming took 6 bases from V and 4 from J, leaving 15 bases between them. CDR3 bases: TGTGCCAGCAGGTTAACCGGGACCTTCTATGGCTACACCTTC. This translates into CASRLTGTFYGYTF.

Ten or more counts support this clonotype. The CDR3 sequence: CSAAEGGSTEAFF. The DNA for the CDR3 is TGCAGTGCCGCTGAGGGGGGATCCACTGAAGCTTTCTTT. The rearrangement joins TRBV20-1 to TRBJ1-1, with D possibly matching TRBD1 (6 bases). Germline V gene lookup returns CDR1 DFQATT and CDR2 SNEGSKA (reference sequence). The V end was cut by 6 bases, the J end by 4 bases, with 15 bases between. This CDR3 has 13 amino acids.

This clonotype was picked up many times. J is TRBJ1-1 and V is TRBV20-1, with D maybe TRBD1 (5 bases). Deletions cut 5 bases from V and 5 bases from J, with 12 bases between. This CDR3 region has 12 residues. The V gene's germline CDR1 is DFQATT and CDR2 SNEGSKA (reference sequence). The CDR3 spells CSAQGIMTEAFF. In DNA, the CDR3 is TGCAGTGCTCAGGGAATCATGACTGAAGCTTTCTTT.

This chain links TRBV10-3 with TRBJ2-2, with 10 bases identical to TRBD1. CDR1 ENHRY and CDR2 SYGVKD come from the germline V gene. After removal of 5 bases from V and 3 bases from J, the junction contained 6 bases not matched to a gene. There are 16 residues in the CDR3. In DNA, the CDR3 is TGTGCCATCAGTTTTACCGGGACAGGGGACACCGGGGAGCTGTTTTTT. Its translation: CAISFTGTGDTGELFF.

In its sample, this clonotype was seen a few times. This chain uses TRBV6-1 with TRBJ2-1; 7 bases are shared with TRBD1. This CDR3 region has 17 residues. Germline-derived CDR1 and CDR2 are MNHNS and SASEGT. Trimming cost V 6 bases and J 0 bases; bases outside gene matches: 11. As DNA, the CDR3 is TGTGCCAGCAGGGGGACGGGACAGACGGGCTCCTACAATGAGCAGTTCTTC. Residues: CASRGTGQTGSYNEQFF.

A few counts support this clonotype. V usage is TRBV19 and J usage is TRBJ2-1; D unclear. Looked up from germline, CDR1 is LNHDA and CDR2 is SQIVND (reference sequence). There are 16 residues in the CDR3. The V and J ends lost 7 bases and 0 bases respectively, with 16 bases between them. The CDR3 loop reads CASKVGSASSYNEQFF. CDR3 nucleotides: TGTGCCAGTAAGGTGGGGTCGGCTAGCTCCTACAATGAGCAGTTCTTC.

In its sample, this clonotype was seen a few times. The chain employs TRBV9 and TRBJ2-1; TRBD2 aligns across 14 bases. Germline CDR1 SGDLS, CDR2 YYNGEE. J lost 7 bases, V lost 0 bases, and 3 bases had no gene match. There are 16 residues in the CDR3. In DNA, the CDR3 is TGTGCCAGCAGCGTAGGTGGGACTAGCGGGAGTAATGAGCAGTTCTTC. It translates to CASSVGGTSGSNEQFF.

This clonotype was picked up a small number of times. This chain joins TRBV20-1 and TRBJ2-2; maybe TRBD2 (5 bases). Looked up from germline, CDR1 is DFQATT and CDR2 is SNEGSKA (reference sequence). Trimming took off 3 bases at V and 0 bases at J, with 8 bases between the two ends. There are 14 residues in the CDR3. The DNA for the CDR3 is TGCAGTGCTAGCAGCGGAGCGAACACCGGGGAGCTGTTTTTT. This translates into CSASSGANTGELFF.

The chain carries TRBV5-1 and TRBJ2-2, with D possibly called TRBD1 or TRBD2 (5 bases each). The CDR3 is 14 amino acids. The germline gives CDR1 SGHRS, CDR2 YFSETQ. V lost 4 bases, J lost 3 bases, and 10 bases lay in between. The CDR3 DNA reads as TGCGCCAGCAGCGAGGGGCGGCACACCGGGGAGCTGTTTTTT. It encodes CASSEGRHTGELFF. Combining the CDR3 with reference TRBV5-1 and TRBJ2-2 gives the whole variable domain KAGVTQTPRYLIKTRGQQVTLSCSPISGHRSVSWYQQTPGQGLQFLFEYFSETQRNKGNFPGRFSGRQFSNSRSEMNVSTLELGDSALYLCASSEGRHTGELFFGEGSRLTVL.

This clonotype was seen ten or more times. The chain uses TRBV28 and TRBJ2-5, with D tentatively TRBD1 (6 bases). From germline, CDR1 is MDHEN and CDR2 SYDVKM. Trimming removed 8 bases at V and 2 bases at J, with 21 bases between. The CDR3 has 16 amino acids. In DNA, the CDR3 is TGTGCCAGCTCCTCCTCCGGGGCAGGGGTACAAGAGACCCAGTACTTC. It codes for CASSSSGAGVQETQYF.

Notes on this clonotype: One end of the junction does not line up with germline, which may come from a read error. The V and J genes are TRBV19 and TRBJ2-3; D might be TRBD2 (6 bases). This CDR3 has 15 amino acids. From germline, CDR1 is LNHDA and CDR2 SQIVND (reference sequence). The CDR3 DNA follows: TGTGCCAGTAGTATCTCAATCGGGAGCAGAGATACGCAGTATTTT. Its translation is CASSISIGSRDTQYF.

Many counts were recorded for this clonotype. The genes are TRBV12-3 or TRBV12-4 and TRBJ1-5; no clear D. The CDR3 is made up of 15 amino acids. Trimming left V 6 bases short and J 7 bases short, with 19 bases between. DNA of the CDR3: TGTGCCAGCAGCCCCTCGTCAGGAGATGGCCAGCCCCAGCATTTT. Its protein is CASSPSSGDGQPQHF.

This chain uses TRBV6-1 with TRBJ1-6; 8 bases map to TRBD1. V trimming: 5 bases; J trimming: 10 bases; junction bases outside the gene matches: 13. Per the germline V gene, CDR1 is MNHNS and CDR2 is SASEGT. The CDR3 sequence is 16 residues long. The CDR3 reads CASSRPGTGGTSPLHF. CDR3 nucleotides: TGTGCCAGCAGTCGACCTGGAACAGGGGGTACCTCACCCCTCCACTTT.

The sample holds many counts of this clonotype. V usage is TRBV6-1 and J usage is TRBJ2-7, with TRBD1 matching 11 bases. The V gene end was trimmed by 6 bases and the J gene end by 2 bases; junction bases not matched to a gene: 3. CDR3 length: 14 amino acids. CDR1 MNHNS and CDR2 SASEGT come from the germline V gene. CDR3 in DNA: TGTGCCAGCAGGAGGGGACAGGGGGCCTACGAGCAGTACTTC. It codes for CASRRGQGAYEQYF.

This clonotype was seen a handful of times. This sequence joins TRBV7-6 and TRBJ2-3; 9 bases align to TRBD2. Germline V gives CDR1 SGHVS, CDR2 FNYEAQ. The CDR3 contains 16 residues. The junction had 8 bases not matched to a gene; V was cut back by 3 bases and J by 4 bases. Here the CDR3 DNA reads TGTGCCAGCAGCTTTACCGGGACTAGCAGGGCAGATACGCAGTATTTT. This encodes CASSFTGTSRADTQYF.

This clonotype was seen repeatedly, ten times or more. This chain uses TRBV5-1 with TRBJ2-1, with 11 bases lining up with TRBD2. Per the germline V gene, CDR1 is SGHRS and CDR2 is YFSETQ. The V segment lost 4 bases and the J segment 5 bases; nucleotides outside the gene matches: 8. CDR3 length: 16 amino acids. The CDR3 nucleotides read TGCGCCAGCAGCCCAGGAGGGACTAGCGGAAACAATGAGCAGTTCTTC. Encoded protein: CASSPGGTSGNNEQFF.

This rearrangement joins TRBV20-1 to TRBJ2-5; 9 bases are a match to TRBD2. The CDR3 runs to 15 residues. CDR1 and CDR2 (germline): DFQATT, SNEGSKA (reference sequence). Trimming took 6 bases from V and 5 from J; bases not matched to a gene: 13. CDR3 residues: CSAYPGLAEIETQYF. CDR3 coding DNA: TGCAGTGCGTATCCGGGACTAGCTGAGATTGAGACCCAGTACTTC.

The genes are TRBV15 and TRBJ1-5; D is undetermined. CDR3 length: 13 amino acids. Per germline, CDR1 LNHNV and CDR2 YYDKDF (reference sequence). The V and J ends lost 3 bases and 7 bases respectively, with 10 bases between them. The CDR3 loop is CATSRARSQPQHF. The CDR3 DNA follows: TGTGCCACCAGCAGGGCCAGGAGCCAGCCCCAGCATTTT.

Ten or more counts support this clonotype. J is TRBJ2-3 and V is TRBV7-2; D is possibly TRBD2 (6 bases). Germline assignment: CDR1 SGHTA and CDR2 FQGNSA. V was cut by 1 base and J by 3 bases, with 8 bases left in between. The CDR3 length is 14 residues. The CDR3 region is CASSLGTTTDTQYF. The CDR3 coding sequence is TGTGCCAGCAGCTTAGGGACTACTACAGATACGCAGTATTTT.

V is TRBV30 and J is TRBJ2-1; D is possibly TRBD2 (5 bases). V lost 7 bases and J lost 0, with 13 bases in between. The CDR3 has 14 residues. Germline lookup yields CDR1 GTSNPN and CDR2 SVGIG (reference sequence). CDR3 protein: CAYQTTSSYNEQFF. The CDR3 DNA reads TGTGCCTACCAGACTACCAGCTCCTACAATGAGCAGTTCTTC.

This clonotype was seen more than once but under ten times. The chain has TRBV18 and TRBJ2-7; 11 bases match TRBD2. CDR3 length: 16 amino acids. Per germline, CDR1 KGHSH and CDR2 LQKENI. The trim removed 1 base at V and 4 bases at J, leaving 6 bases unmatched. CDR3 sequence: CASSPRVAGGPYEQYF. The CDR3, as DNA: TGTGCCAGCTCACCACGGGTAGCGGGAGGGCCATACGAGCAGTACTTC. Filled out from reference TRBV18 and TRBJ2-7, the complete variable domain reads NAGVMQNPRHLVRRRGQEARLRCSPMKGHSHVYWYRQLPEEGLKFMVYLQKENIIDESGMPKERFSAEFPKEGPSILRIQQVVRGDSAAYFCASSPRVAGGPYEQYFGPGTRLTVT.

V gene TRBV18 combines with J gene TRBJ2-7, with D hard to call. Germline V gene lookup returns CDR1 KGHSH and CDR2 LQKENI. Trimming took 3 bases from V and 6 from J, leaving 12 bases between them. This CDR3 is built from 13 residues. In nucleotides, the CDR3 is TGTGCCAGCTCACCTCTGCATGACGGCGAGCAGTACTTC. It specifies CASSPLHDGEQYF.